This record covers a single TCR beta chain. Its antigen is unidentified. Produced via immunoSEQ multiplex PCR; TCRdb's table is partial and in-frame only. The repertoire includes around 600,000 clones, around 96% of them detected once, and 0.11% sits in the top ten. The data belong to a study of shared clonotypes between healthy human individuals. Looking at the study overall: Plates per donor: three CD4 naive, three CD4 memory, two CD8 naive, one CD8 memory.

Cells designated naive CD8 were CD45RO-negative and were positively selected for CCR7, with terminally differentiated effector memory CD45RA+ cells excluded. Germline V gene data show CDR1 as MNHEY and CDR2 as SMNVEV (reference sequence). The CDR3 is 14 amino acids. V dropped 7 bases and J dropped 6 bases, with 17 bases sitting between them. Whole-study results and caveats: In a handful of donors, around 5.5% of naive CD4 clonotypes appeared in common.

Input material: naive CD8+ T cells sorted from blood. The receptor was isolated from a woman in her twenties or thirties in good health. The chain combines TRBV27 with TRBJ2-3; possible D gene TRBD2, 7 bases. CDR3 loop: CASMGGPSWDTQYF. The CDR3 nucleotides read TGTGCCAGCATGGGGGGGCCCAGCTGGGATACGCAGTATTTT.